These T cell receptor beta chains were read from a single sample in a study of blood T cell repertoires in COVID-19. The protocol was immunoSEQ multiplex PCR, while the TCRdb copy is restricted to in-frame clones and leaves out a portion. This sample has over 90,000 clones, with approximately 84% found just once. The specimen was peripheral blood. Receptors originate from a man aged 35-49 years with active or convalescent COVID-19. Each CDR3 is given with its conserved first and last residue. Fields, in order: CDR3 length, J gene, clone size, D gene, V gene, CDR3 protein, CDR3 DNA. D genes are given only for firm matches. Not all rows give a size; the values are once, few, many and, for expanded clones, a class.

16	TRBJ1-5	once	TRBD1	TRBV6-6	CASSYSSGQGYQPQHF	TGTGCCAGCAGTTACTCGTCGGGACAGGGTTATCAGCCCCAGCATTTT
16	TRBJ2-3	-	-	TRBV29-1	CSVEARLGTSTDTQYF	TGCAGCGTTGAAGCCCGCCTAGGCACTAGCACAGATACGCAGTATTTT
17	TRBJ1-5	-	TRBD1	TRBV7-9	CASSPGTGGASNQPQHF	TGTGCCAGCAGCCCAGGGACAGGGGGTGCAAGCAATCAGCCCCAGCATTTT
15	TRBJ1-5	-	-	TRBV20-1	CSASNQPGGNQPQHF	TGCAGTGCTAGTAACCAACCAGGGGGCAATCAGCCCCAGCATTTT
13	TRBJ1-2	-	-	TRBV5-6	CASSLQGPYGYTF	TGTGCCAGCAGCCTCCAGGGGCCTTATGGCTACACCTTC
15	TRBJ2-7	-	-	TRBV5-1	CASSLTSEGGYEQYF	TGCGCCAGCAGCTTGACGAGCGAAGGAGGTTACGAGCAGTACTTC
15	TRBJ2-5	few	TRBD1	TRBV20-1	CSASPSGTGGETQYF	TGCAGTGCTAGTCCTTCGGGGACAGGAGGCGAGACCCAGTACTTC
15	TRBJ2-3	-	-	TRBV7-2	CASSLVVAYTDTQYF	TGTGCCAGCAGCTTAGTGGTAGCGTACACAGATACGCAGTATTTT
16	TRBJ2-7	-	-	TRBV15	CATSRTRAGSSYEQYF	TGTGCCACCAGCAGAACCCGAGCCGGGAGCTCCTACGAGCAGTACTTC
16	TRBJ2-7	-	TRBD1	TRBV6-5	CASSYKGTGTSYEQYF	TGTGCCAGCAGTTACAAGGGGACAGGGACCTCCTACGAGCAGTACTTC
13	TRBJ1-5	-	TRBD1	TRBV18	CASLGQGDQPQHF	TGTGCCAGCTTGGGACAGGGGGATCAGCCCCAGCATTTT
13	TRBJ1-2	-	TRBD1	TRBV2	CASGKTGDYGYTF	TGTGCCAGTGGAAAGACAGGGGACTATGGCTACACCTTC
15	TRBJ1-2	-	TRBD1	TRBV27	CASSSDGQGTSGYTF	TGTGCCAGCAGTTCAGACGGACAGGGGACGTCCGGCTACACCTTC
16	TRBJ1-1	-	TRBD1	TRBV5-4	CASSLDRELMNTEAFF	TGTGCCAGCAGCCTAGACAGGGAATTAATGAACACTGAAGCTTTCTTT
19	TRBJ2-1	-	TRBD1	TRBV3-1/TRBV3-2	CASSQDEGSQGTRDNEQFF	TGTGCCAGCAGCCAAGATGAAGGGTCACAGGGGACGAGGGACAATGAGCAGTTCTTC
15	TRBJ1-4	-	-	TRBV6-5	CASSYKWGLNEKLFF	TGTGCCAGCAGTTACAAATGGGGACTTAATGAAAAACTGTTTTTT
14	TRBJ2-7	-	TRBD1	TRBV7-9	CASSLSGTAYEQYF	TGTGCCAGCAGCTTATCCGGGACAGCCTACGAGCAGTACTTC
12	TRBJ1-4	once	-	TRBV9	CASSSGRGKLFF	TGTGCCAGCAGCTCCGGGAGGGGAAAACTGTTTTTT
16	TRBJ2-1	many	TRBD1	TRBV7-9	CASSLGGDRSYNEQFF	TGTGCCAGCAGCTTAGGGGGGGACAGGTCCTACAATGAGCAGTTCTTC
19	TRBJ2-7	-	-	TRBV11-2	CASSWGIGFGTSDSYEQYF	TGTGCCAGCAGCTGGGGGATCGGTTTTGGGACTTCCGATTCCTACGAGCAGTACTTC
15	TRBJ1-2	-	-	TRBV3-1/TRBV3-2	CASSQDEHLIYGYTF	TGTGCCAGCAGCCAAGATGAACATTTGATCTATGGCTACACCTTC
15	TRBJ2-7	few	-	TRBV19	CASSPSAGISYEQYF	TGTGCCAGTAGCCCGTCTGCGGGGATCTCCTACGAGCAGTACTTC
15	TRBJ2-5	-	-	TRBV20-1	CSASEPRVVMETQYF	TGCAGTGCTAGTGAACCCAGGGTAGTCATGGAGACCCAGTACTTC
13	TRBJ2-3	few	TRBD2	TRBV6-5	CASGERTSGGEYF	TGTGCCAGCGGAGAGAGGACTAGCGGGGGGGAGTATTTT
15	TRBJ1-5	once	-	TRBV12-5	CASGLDRRAAQPQHF	TGTGCTAGTGGTTTGGACAGGAGGGCCGCTCAGCCCCAGCATTTT
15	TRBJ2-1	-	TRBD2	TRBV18	CASSPTGLSYNEQFF	TGTGCCAGCTCACCGACGGGACTATCCTACAATGAGCAGTTCTTC
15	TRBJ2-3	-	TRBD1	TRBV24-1	CATSDVGQDTDTQYF	TGTGCCACCAGTGACGTGGGACAGGACACAGATACGCAGTATTTT
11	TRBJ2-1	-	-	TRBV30	CAWSVFHEQFF	TGTGCCTGGAGTGTCTTTCATGAGCAGTTCTTC
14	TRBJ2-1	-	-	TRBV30	CALGPGAFYNEQFF	TGTGCCTTGGGTCCAGGGGCCTTCTACAATGAGCAGTTCTTC
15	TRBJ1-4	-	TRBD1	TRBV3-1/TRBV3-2	CASSHEGAANEKLFF	TGTGCCAGCAGCCACGAGGGGGCGGCTAATGAAAAACTGTTTTTT
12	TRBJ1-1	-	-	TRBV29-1	CSVEAGATEAFF	TGCAGCGTTGAAGCAGGCGCCACTGAAGCTTTCTTT
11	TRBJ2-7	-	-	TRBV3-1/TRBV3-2	CASSQASEQYF	TGTGCCAGCAGCCAAGCTTCCGAGCAGTACTTC
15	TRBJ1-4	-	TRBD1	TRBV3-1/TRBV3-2	CASSQRQGPNEKLFF	TGTGCCAGCAGCCAAAGACAGGGCCCAAATGAAAAACTGTTTTTT
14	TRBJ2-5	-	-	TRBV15	CATSRGGRQETQYF	TGTGCCACCAGCAGAGGTGGTAGACAAGAGACCCAGTACTTC
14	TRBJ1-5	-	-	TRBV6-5	CASNSGHNNQPQHF	TGTGCCAGCAATTCGGGACATAACAATCAGCCCCAGCATTTT
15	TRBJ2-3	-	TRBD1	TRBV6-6	CASSIKQGRADTQYF	TGTGCCAGCAGTATCAAACAGGGGCGGGCAGATACGCAGTATTTT
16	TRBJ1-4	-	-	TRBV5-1	CASSPGWTGTNEKLFF	TGCGCCAGCAGCCCTGGGTGGACTGGGACTAATGAAAAACTGTTTTTT
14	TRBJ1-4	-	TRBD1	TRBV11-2	CASSLGAGGEKLFF	TGTGCCAGCAGCTTAGGGGCAGGGGGGGAAAAACTGTTTTTT